Each of the 17 T cell receptor beta chains below was sequenced from the same sample in a study of blood T cell repertoires in COVID-19. Repertoires were generated with immunoSEQ multiplex PCR, while TCRdb's copy carries only in-frame clones and drops some. The sample carries around 210,000 clones, 65% to 90% recorded once. Sequencing was done on a sample of peripheral blood. These receptors were obtained from a man aged 45-65 years with COVID-19, enrolled during active disease.

The J gene is TRBJ1-2, the V gene TRBV29-1; perhaps TRBD1 as D (5 bases). V was clipped by 4 bases and J by 1 base, with 16 bases between them. This CDR3 spans 15 amino acids. Germline loops: CDR1 SQVTM, CDR2 ANQGSEA. CDR3 in amino acids: CSVGLGWGDNYGYTF. CDR3 DNA: TGCAGCGTTGGGCTCGGGTGGGGGGATAACTATGGCTACACCTTC.

The chain uses TRBV24-1 and TRBJ2-3; TRBD2 matches at 8 bases. CDR3 length: 18 amino acids. Germline CDR1 KGHDR, CDR2 SFDVKD. The trim removed 2 bases at V and 3 bases at J, leaving 12 bases unmatched. CDR3: CATSDSKWRRGDTDTQYF. The CDR3 DNA follows: TGTGCCACCAGTGATTCGAAATGGAGGCGGGGGGATACAGATACGCAGTATTTT.

CDR3 residues: CASSLRQTPHFF. As DNA, the CDR3 is TGTGCCAGCAGCCTAAGACAGACCCCACACTTCTTC. The chain couples TRBV3-1 (or the pseudogene TRBV3-2) to TRBJ2-1; weak D call: TRBD1 (5 bases). The CDR3 is 12 amino acids. V was cut by 4 bases and J by 16 bases, with 17 bases left in between. From germline, CDR1 is LGHDT and CDR2 YNNKEL (reference sequence).

The gene calls are TRBV7-2 and TRBJ1-2; D perhaps matches TRBD1 (6 bases). The V end was cut by 1 base, the J end by 5 bases, with 14 bases between. Germline CDR1 reads SGHTA; CDR2 reads FQGNSA. The CDR3 is 15 amino acids. This chain's CDR3 is CASSLDPQGWYGYTF. For the CDR3, the DNA is TGTGCCAGCAGCTTAGACCCCCAGGGGTGGTATGGCTACACCTTC. The variable domain in full, with the rest retrieved from reference TRBV7-2 and TRBJ1-2, is GAGVSQSPSNKVTEKGKDVELRCDPISGHTALYWYRQSLGQGLEFLIYFQGNSAPDKSGLPSDRFSAERTGGSVSTLTIQRTQQEDSAVYLCASSLDPQGWYGYTFGSGTRLTVV.

The chain combines TRBV3-1 (or the pseudogene TRBV3-2) with TRBJ1-2; 11 bases are shared with TRBD1. The CDR3 is made up of 15 amino acids. Germline V CDR1 and CDR2: LGHDT, YNNKEL (reference sequence). V shed 6 bases and J 8 bases; nucleotides not matched to a gene: 11. CDR3 nucleotide sequence: TGTGCCAGCAGACCCCAGACGGGACAGGGGGGAGGCTACACCTTC. Translation gives CASRPQTGQGGGYTF.

This sequence joins TRBV6-2 or TRBV6-3 and TRBJ1-2; perhaps TRBD1 as D (5 bases). The ends were cut back, 5 bases at V and 9 bases at J, with 13 bases in the middle. Germline V gene sequence: CDR1 MNHEY, CDR2 SVGEGT. The CDR3 covers 12 residues. In DNA form, the CDR3 reads TGTGCCAGCAGTCCGGGGGGTTTTCGCTACACCTTC. Translating it yields CASSPGGFRYTF.

V usage is TRBV27 and J usage is TRBJ1-6, with a weak D call TRBD1 (6 bases). The V gene lost 8 bases and the J gene lost 5 bases, with 10 bases spanning the gap. Germline CDR1 and CDR2: MNHEY and SMNVEV (reference sequence). This CDR3 has 13 amino acids. CDR3 residues: CASAGQNNSPLHF. As DNA, the CDR3 is TGTGCCAGCGCAGGACAGAATAATTCACCCCTCCACTTT.

This rearrangement joins TRBV28 to TRBJ2-7, with 9 bases aligning to TRBD2. The CDR3 runs 15 residues. V dropped 6 bases and J dropped 3; count of bases not matched to a gene: 9. Germline assignment: CDR1 MDHEN and CDR2 SYDVKM. CDR3 in amino acids: CASSSAGTSFYEQYF. CDR3 nucleotides: TGTGCCAGCAGCTCTGCCGGGACTAGCTTCTACGAGCAGTACTTC.

The V and J genes are TRBV11-3 and TRBJ2-1; 15 nucleotides line up with TRBD2. Per germline, CDR1 SGHNT and CDR2 YENEEA. This CDR3 is built from 16 residues. The trim removed 4 bases at V and 8 bases at J, leaving 6 bases unmatched. The CDR3 sequence: CASSSGLAGGPDEQFF. CDR3 coding DNA: TGTGCCAGCAGCTCAGGACTAGCGGGGGGGCCGGATGAGCAGTTCTTC. The full variable domain, rest sourced from reference TRBV11-3 and TRBJ2-1, is EAGVVQSPRYKIIEKKQPVAFWCNPISGHNTLYWYLQNLGQGPELLIRYENEEAVDDSQLPKDRFSAERLKGVDSTLKIQPAELGDSAVYLCASSSGLAGGPDEQFFGPGTRLTVL.

V gene TRBV18 combines with J gene TRBJ2-3, with no clear D. This CDR3 is built from 14 residues. The V gene's germline CDR1 is KGHSH and CDR2 LQKENI. Trimming removed 2 bases from V and 4 bases from J, with 10 bases in between. The CDR3 here is CASSPLAEADTQYF. In nucleotides, the CDR3 is TGTGCCAGCTCACCATTGGCAGAGGCAGATACGCAGTATTTT.

The chain combines TRBV10-3 with TRBJ2-3; tentative D call: TRBD2 (5 bases). The CDR3 consists of 13 residues. V was pared by 0 bases and J by 4 bases, with 5 bases between. Germline V gives CDR1 ENHRY, CDR2 SYGVKD. The CDR3 DNA is TGTGCCATCAGTGAGTCACTAGCAGATACGCAGTATTTT. It is translated as CAISESLADTQYF.

The V gene is TRBV19, the J gene TRBJ2-5; TRBD1 is a possible D gene (7 bases). Germline CDR1 is LNHDA and CDR2 is SQIVND (reference sequence). V gave up 10 bases and J gave up 5 bases, with 20 bases separating them. CDR3 length equals 14 residues. The CDR3 nucleotides read TGTGCCACTGGGCAGGGGGGCCCTTGGGAGACCCAGTACTTC. Its translation: CATGQGGPWETQYF.

This chain links TRBV28 with TRBJ2-7; tentative D call: TRBD2 (5 bases). V was shortened by 1 base and J by 0 bases, with 7 bases between the two germline ends. The CDR3 covers 14 residues. The germline V gene has CDR1 MDHEN and CDR2 SYDVKM. CDR3 region: CASSLYGSSYEQYF. As DNA, the CDR3 is TGTGCCAGCAGTTTATATGGGAGCTCCTACGAGCAGTACTTC.

V is TRBV18 and J is TRBJ2-5; perhaps TRBD1 as D (6 bases). Germline V gene data show CDR1 as KGHSH and CDR2 as LQKENI. This CDR3 is built from 15 residues. Trimming removed 4 bases from V and 2 bases from J, with 14 bases in between. DNA of the CDR3: TGTGCCAGCTCACTAGTCTGGGACATTCAAGAGACCCAGTACTTC. Its protein is CASSLVWDIQETQYF.

The rearrangement joins TRBV30 to TRBJ1-1, with a possible D match to TRBD1 (6 bases). The CDR3 totals 13 residues. The ends were cut back, 4 bases at V and 1 base at J, with 10 bases in the middle. The germline gives CDR1 GTSNPN, CDR2 SVGIG (reference sequence). Here the CDR3 DNA reads TGTGCCTGGACCCGGACAGCGAACACTGAAGCTTTCTTT. Protein: CAWTRTANTEAFF.

The chain recombines TRBV29-1 with TRBJ2-2; TRBD1 is a possible D gene (5 bases). The CDR3 covers 11 residues. Germline values: CDR1 SQVTM, CDR2 ANQGSEA. The germline V and J ends were trimmed by 6 bases and 5 bases, with 7 bases remaining between them. The CDR3 nucleotides are TGCAGCGTCAGGGTTACCGGGGAGCTGTTTTTT. This codes for CSVRVTGELFF.

The CDR3 spells CSASNRKETQYF. The CDR3 nucleotides are TGCAGTGCTAGTAACAGGAAGGAGACCCAGTACTTC. The V call is TRBV20-1, the J call TRBJ2-5; maybe TRBD1 (5 bases). The length of the CDR3 is 12 residues. Germline assignment: CDR1 DFQATT and CDR2 SNEGSKA (reference sequence). V shed 3 bases and J shed 5 bases, with 10 bases lying between them.